The rows below give T cell receptor beta chains drawn from one sample of a study of T-cell reconstitution after alpha-beta-depleted transplantation in children. TCRdb re-derived calls from the PCR reads in MiXCR, one entry per CDR3 protein. The sample holds about 110,000 distinct CDR3 sequences; more than 20% are singletons and the top ten take approximately 10%. The specimen comprised PBMCs, mostly from graft donor cells, sampled 180 days after TCRalphabeta/CD19-depleted stem cell transplant. The source is a male patient between 2 and 15 years old who had a stem cell transplant for chronic granulomatous disease, so the T cells may come from the graft donor. CDR3s include the opening cysteine and the closing phenylalanine or tryptophan. The D gene is left open where the match is weak. Clone size is shown for a subset of rows, as once, few, many or a class of expanded clone.

>many|.|TRBJ2-6|TRBV12-3/TRBV12-4
CASSLGLSGANVLTF
>.|TRBD2|TRBJ2-3|TRBV27
CASSSRLAGASTDTQYF
>few|.|TRBJ2-6|TRBV6-1
CASSPQGSSGANVLTF
>.|TRBD1|TRBJ1-6|TRBV6-1
CASSPTGAAPLHF
>few|.|TRBJ2-5|TRBV25-1
CASSLYFRETQYF
>many|.|TRBJ2-1|TRBV7-9
CASSTLGVHVDEQFF
>.|.|TRBJ1-2|TRBV12-3/TRBV12-4
CASSPLSSRYYGYTF
>.|.|TRBJ2-2|TRBV20-1
CSAGRVTGGKFPGELFF
>many|.|TRBJ2-6|TRBV12-3/TRBV12-4
CASSIGLPFFSGANVLTF
>.|.|TRBJ2-2|TRBV28
CASSLLGANTGELFF
>many|.|TRBJ2-5|TRBV7-9
CASSGVRRGAYQETQYF
>few|TRBD1|TRBJ2-3|TRBV11-2
CASSTRRQGGTDTQYF
>few|.|TRBJ1-1|TRBV25-1
CASKGGRFRTEAFF
>.|.|TRBJ1-5|TRBV6-4
CASSVRENQPQHF
>many|TRBD1|TRBJ2-5|TRBV4-3
CASSPGQGRGTQYF
>many|.|TRBJ2-2|TRBV5-1
CASSLDLTGELFF
>.|.|TRBJ1-2|TRBV4-3
CASSQESGALNYGYTF
>.|.|TRBJ2-2|TRBV7-3
CASSLQSSNTGELFF
>many|.|TRBJ2-5|TRBV20-1
CSARSSLEVTQYF